One sample yielded the 30 T cell receptor beta chains listed below, sequenced in a study of human T cells and chemical hapten exposure. TCRdb re-called the RACE reads with MiXCR, one entry per CDR3 protein. The table shows fewer than 85,000 distinct CDR3 sequences, with roughly a tenth occurring only once. The time point was: patch test 2, 6 weeks after DPC sensitization. Treatment defined: therapeutic diphenylcyclopropenone sensitization with weekly scalp DPC. The sequencing here drew on whole blood, taken in connection with sensitization to the hapten diphenylcyclopropenone (DPC). The receptors stem from a woman in her twenties or thirties with alopecia areata. Some clones in this sample may be carry-over from other donors' samples.

The chain uses TRBV20-1 and TRBJ2-7; perhaps TRBD2 as D (5 bases). Germline V gene data show CDR1 as DFQATT and CDR2 as SNEGSKA (reference sequence). CDR3 length: 12 amino acids. Trimming left V 4 bases short and J 3 bases short, with 10 bases between. The CDR3 protein is CSAIRDDYEQYF. CDR3 nucleotides: TGCAGTGCTATCCGGGATGACTACGAGCAGTACTTC.

This clonotype came up many times. This chain's CDR3 is CASSQDLWASTDTQYF. The CDR3 DNA reads TGCGCCAGCAGCCAAGATCTGTGGGCTAGCACAGATACGCAGTATTTT. The chain couples TRBV4-3 to TRBJ2-3; D is unresolved. Trimming left V 0 bases short and J 0 bases short, with 10 bases between. The germline gives CDR1 LGHNA, CDR2 YSLEER. The CDR3 covers 16 residues.

This clonotype was counted ten times or more. The chain uses TRBV6-1 and TRBJ2-1; 7 nucleotides agree with TRBD1. The germline CDR1 and CDR2 sequences are MNHNS and SASEGT. J lost 3 bases, V lost 4 bases, and 9 bases had no gene match. This CDR3 spans 16 amino acids. The DNA for the CDR3 is TGTGCCAGCAGTGCCCTTTCAGGGGGAGTCTACAATGAGCAGTTCTTC. Translating gives CASSALSGGVYNEQFF.

This clonotype appeared a few times. CDR3: CSISSPGQGNNEQFF. Written as DNA, the CDR3 is TGCAGCATAAGTTCGCCGGGACAGGGAAACAATGAGCAGTTCTTC. V and J are TRBV29-1 and TRBJ2-1; 9 bases are shared with TRBD1. Germline-derived CDR1 and CDR2 are SQVTM and ANQGSEA. The CDR3 consists of 15 residues. With V trimmed by 8 bases and J by 5 bases, 13 bases remained unmatched.

This clonotype has a count of ten or more. This rearrangement joins TRBV29-1 to TRBJ1-1; the match to TRBD1 covers 7 bases. Germline CDR1 is SQVTM and CDR2 is ANQGSEA. The CDR3 runs 13 residues. The V gene end was trimmed by 4 bases and the J gene end by 4 bases; junction bases not matched to a gene: 6. CDR3 nucleotide sequence: TGCAGCGTTGTAGGGGGCTGGGCCACTGAAGCTTTCTTT. It encodes CSVVGGWATEAFF.

This clonotype was found many times. V usage is TRBV6-6 and J usage is TRBJ1-1; D is unresolved. Germline assignment: CDR1 MNHNY and CDR2 SVGAGI (reference sequence). There are 12 residues in the CDR3. V lost 4 bases and J 8 bases, leaving 11 bases between the germline ends. CDR3: CASSSPEREAFF. The DNA for the CDR3 is TGTGCCAGCAGTTCTCCCGAGAGGGAAGCTTTCTTT.

V is TRBV20-1 and J is TRBJ2-4, with TRBD2 matching over 8 bases. The J segment lost 0 bases and the V segment lost 7 bases, leaving 8 bases of the junction unmatched. CDR3 size: 15 residues. Germline V gives CDR1 DFQATT, CDR2 SNEGSKA (reference sequence). This CDR3 is CSEDGGVLAKNIQYF. The CDR3 nucleotides read TGCAGTGAGGACGGGGGGGTCCTAGCCAAAAACATTCAGTACTTC.

This clonotype has a handful of counts. The chain has TRBV7-9 and TRBJ1-1, with 8 bases identical to TRBD1. The junction had 9 bases not matched to a gene; V was cut back by 5 bases and J by 7 bases. Germline V lookup: CDR1 SEHNR, CDR2 FQNEAQ (reference sequence). The CDR3 is made up of 14 amino acids. CDR3 protein: CASSPSAGGNEAFF. DNA for the CDR3: TGTGCCAGCAGCCCTTCGGCAGGGGGCAATGAAGCTTTCTTT.

This clonotype was recorded at least ten times. This sequence joins TRBV5-6 and TRBJ1-2; no firm D call. V was trimmed by 0 bases and J by 2 bases, leaving 8 bases between them. The V gene's germline CDR1 is SGHDT and CDR2 YYEEEE. This CDR3 is built from 14 residues. The CDR3 DNA reads TGTGCCAGCAGCTTGGGAGCGGAGAACTATGGCTACACCTTC. Translated: CASSLGAENYGYTF. Looking up the rest from reference TRBV5-6 and TRBJ1-2 gives the full variable domain: DAGVTQSPTHLIKTRGQQVTLRCSPKSGHDTVSWYQQALGQGPQFIFQYYEEEERQRGNFPDRFSGHQFPNYSSELNVNALLLGDSALYLCASSLGAENYGYTFGSGTRLTVV.

This clonotype was counted at least ten times. The chain employs TRBV11-3 and TRBJ2-5; 7 bases align to TRBD2. The CDR3 has 16 residues. With V trimmed by 5 bases and J by 6 bases, 15 bases remained unmatched. Per germline, CDR1 SGHNT and CDR2 YENEEA. The CDR3 coding sequence is TGTGCCAGCAGCCTAGGAACTAGCGCCCTGGGACAGACCCAGTACTTC. The encoded protein is CASSLGTSALGQTQYF.

This rearrangement joins TRBV5-1 to TRBJ2-6; 8 bases match TRBD1. J was trimmed by 2 bases and V by 4 bases; bases with no gene match: 2. Germline CDR1 reads SGHRS; CDR2 reads YFSETQ. The CDR3 totals 15 residues. For the CDR3, the DNA is TGCGCCAGCAGCCCGGACAGGGCTGGGGCCAACGTCCTGACTTTC. It is translated as CASSPDRAGANVLTF.

This clonotype showed up many times. The chain carries TRBV28 and TRBJ2-7; 7 bases align to TRBD1. The V and J ends lost 6 bases and 4 bases, in that order; junction bases with no gene match: 18. Per germline, CDR1 MDHEN and CDR2 SYDVKM. CDR3 length: 17 amino acids. As DNA, the CDR3 is TGTGCCAGCAGCCCTTCCGGATTCGGGACAGTAATGTACGAGCAGTACTTC. It specifies CASSPSGFGTVMYEQYF.

This clonotype came up many times. CDR3 coding DNA: TGTGCCAGCAACCCACAGCGGATAGGCACAGATACGCAGTATTTT. Its translation: CASNPQRIGTDTQYF. V is TRBV6-1 and J is TRBJ2-3; a weak D match, TRBD2 (5 bases). The germline CDR1 and CDR2 sequences are MNHNS and SASEGT. Deletions cut 7 bases from V and 1 base from J, with 15 bases between. This CDR3 comprises 15 residues.

The chain employs TRBV2 and TRBJ2-2; D is undetermined. The CDR3 spans 13 residues. Trimming removed 0 bases at V and 5 bases at J, with 4 bases between. From germline, CDR1 is SNHLY and CDR2 FYNNEI. The CDR3 DNA reads TGTGCCAGCAGTGAAGCGAGAACCGGGGAGCTGTTTTTT. It yields the protein CASSEARTGELFF.

This chain links TRBV30 with TRBJ2-7; D not certain. Germline-derived CDR1 and CDR2 are GTSNPN and SVGIG (reference sequence). The V end was cut by 0 bases, the J end by 4 bases, with 7 bases between. The length of the CDR3 is 12 residues. CDR3 DNA: TGTGCCTGGAGTGTAGGTCATTACGAGCAGTACTTC. Translated: CAWSVGHYEQYF.

The chain carries TRBV6-2 or TRBV6-3 and TRBJ2-1, with TRBD2 matching 8 bases. The CDR3 runs 17 residues. Germline-derived CDR1 and CDR2 are MNHEY and SVGEGT. Unmatched junction bases numbered 18, after V lost 6 bases and J lost 8 bases. CDR3 DNA sequence: TGTGCCAGCAGCCTTCTCCTCAGCGGGAGAGGTTTCGATGAGCAGTTCTTC. It is translated as CASSLLLSGRGFDEQFF.

At least ten counts were recorded for this clonotype. The chain uses TRBV7-2 and TRBJ2-3; D possibly matches TRBD1 or TRBD2 (5 bases each). The ends were cut back, 5 bases at V and 5 bases at J, with 20 bases in the middle. Germline CDR1 reads SGHTA; CDR2 reads FQGNSA. This CDR3 contains 16 residues. CDR3 nucleotide sequence: TGTGCCAGCAGCCCCGTTGGTCGAGGGGCGGAAGATACGCAGTATTTT. It translates to CASSPVGRGAEDTQYF.

This clonotype was found many times. The chain combines TRBV10-3 with TRBJ1-4; no clear D gene. The CDR3 runs to 13 residues. Germline V gene data show CDR1 as ENHRY and CDR2 as SYGVKD. Between the trimmed V and J ends, which lost 7 bases and 8 bases, there was a span of 14 bases. The CDR3 sequence: CAIKARDEEKLFF. CDR3 bases: TGTGCCATCAAGGCCCGAGATGAGGAAAAACTGTTTTTT.

This clonotype showed up just a few times. The J gene is TRBJ2-7, the V gene TRBV12-3 or TRBV12-4; 9 bases line up with TRBD1. This CDR3 region has 15 residues. After removal of 6 bases from V and 4 bases from J, the junction contained 10 bases not matched to a gene. The chain's CDR3 is CASRPTGGAKYEQYF. Here the CDR3 DNA reads TGTGCCAGCAGACCAACAGGGGGCGCGAAATACGAGCAGTACTTC.

This clonotype has only a few counts. The chain links TRBV7-2 to TRBJ2-4; 7 bases fit TRBD2. The V segment lost 4 bases and the J segment 0 bases; nucleotides outside the gene matches: 9. Per the germline V gene, CDR1 is SGHTA and CDR2 is FQGNSA. This CDR3 contains 17 residues. In DNA form, the CDR3 reads TGTGCCAGCAGCTCCGAGCGGGGCCTACTAGCCAAAAACATTCAGTACTTC. Protein sequence: CASSSERGLLAKNIQYF.

This clonotype was found many times. This chain joins TRBV2 and TRBJ2-3, with 8 nucleotides matching TRBD1. Germline values: CDR1 SNHLY, CDR2 FYNNEI. With V trimmed by 6 bases and J by 2 bases, 4 bases remained unmatched. The CDR3 totals 14 residues. CDR3 sequence (DNA): TGTGCCAGCAGGCCGACAGGGGCCACAGATACGCAGTATTTT. It yields the protein CASRPTGATDTQYF.

This clonotype was detected ten times or more. The chain employs TRBV12-3 or TRBV12-4 and TRBJ1-5; perhaps TRBD1 as D (5 bases). V lost 0 bases and J lost 6, with 12 bases in between. The CDR3 length is 15 residues. CDR3 sequence reads: CASSLAEGRGQPQHF. The CDR3 region has the DNA TGTGCCAGCAGTTTAGCGGAGGGAAGGGGTCAGCCCCAGCATTTT.

The gene calls are TRBV15 and TRBJ1-1; D is ambiguous. Germline V gene sequence: CDR1 LNHNV, CDR2 YYDKDF (reference sequence). The CDR3 is 15 amino acids. V was trimmed by 0 bases and J by 0 bases, leaving 8 bases between them. The CDR3 sequence: CATSREGTMNTEAFF. Here the CDR3 DNA reads TGTGCCACCAGCAGAGAGGGAACCATGAACACTGAAGCTTTCTTT. The whole variable domain, filled in from reference TRBV15 and TRBJ1-1, reads DAMVIQNPRYQVTQFGKPVTLSCSQTLNHNVMYWYQQKSSQAPKLLFHYYDKDFNNEADTPDNFQSRRPNTSFCFLDIRSPGLGDTAMYLCATSREGTMNTEAFFGQGTRLTVV.

The chain couples TRBV20-1 to TRBJ1-5; D uncertain. The CDR3 is 12 residues long. Trimming shortened V by 2 bases and J by 6 bases, and 8 bases separated the two germline ends. CDR1 and CDR2 from the germline V gene are DFQATT and SNEGSKA (reference sequence). CDR3 region: CSARFPAQPQHF. CDR3 DNA sequence: TGCAGTGCTAGATTCCCCGCTCAGCCCCAGCATTTT.

The chain combines TRBV9 with TRBJ2-1; a weak D match, TRBD1 (5 bases). CDR3 length: 14 amino acids. Germline V lookup: CDR1 SGDLS, CDR2 YYNGEE. V was trimmed by 0 bases and J by 5 bases, leaving 9 bases between them. CDR3 loop: CASSVGQINNEQFF. The CDR3 DNA is TGTGCCAGCAGCGTAGGACAGATTAACAATGAGCAGTTCTTC. Looking up the rest from reference TRBV9 and TRBJ2-1 gives the full variable domain: DSGVTQTPKHLITATGQRVTLRCSPRSGDLSVYWYQQSLDQGLQFLIQYYNGEERAKGNILERFSAQQFPDLHSELNLSSLELGDSALYFCASSVGQINNEQFFGPGTRLTVL.

This clonotype came up many times. This chain links TRBV2 with TRBJ2-3; 8 bases map to TRBD2. CDR1 and CDR2 from the germline V gene are SNHLY and FYNNEI. CDR3 length equals 13 residues. After removal of 7 bases from V and 3 bases from J, the junction contained 3 bases not matched to a gene. CDR3 residues: CASNPGGTDTQYF. CDR3 nucleotide sequence: TGTGCCAGCAACCCGGGAGGGACAGATACGCAGTATTTT.

This clonotype has at least ten counts. V is TRBV4-2 and J is TRBJ1-5; D not resolved. The CDR3 consists of 16 residues. Germline-derived CDR1 and CDR2 are LGHNA and YNFKEQ. Deletions cut 0 bases from V and 6 bases from J, with 15 bases between. Here the CDR3 DNA reads TGTGCCAGCAGCCAAGACCAGCCCGGGATCGGTCAGCCCCAGCATTTT. Translation gives CASSQDQPGIGQPQHF.

This clonotype was detected ten times or more. The gene calls are TRBV5-4 and TRBJ1-5, with TRBD1 as a possible D gene (5 bases). CDR3 length: 14 amino acids. Trimming stripped 4 bases from V and 6 bases from J, with 14 bases between. Germline CDR1 and CDR2: SGHNT and YYREEE (reference sequence). CDR3 amino acids: CASSVQGLGQPQHF. CDR3 nucleotide sequence: TGTGCCAGCAGCGTCCAGGGTTTAGGTCAGCCCCAGCATTTT.

The rearrangement joins TRBV5-1 to TRBJ2-5, with 8 nucleotides matching TRBD2. CDR1 is SGHRS and CDR2 is YFSETQ in the germline V gene. This CDR3 is 15 amino acids long. Losses at the gene ends were 4 bases for V and 1 base for J; bases not matched to a gene: 6. CDR3: CASSPAGGLQETQYF. CDR3 in DNA: TGCGCCAGCAGCCCTGCGGGAGGCCTCCAAGAGACCCAGTACTTC.

V gene TRBV20-1 combines with J gene TRBJ2-5, with D maybe TRBD1 (7 bases). Germline lookup yields CDR1 DFQATT and CDR2 SNEGSKA (reference sequence). V dropped 5 bases and J dropped 2 bases, with 18 bases sitting between them. CDR3 length: 15 residues. This chain's CDR3 is CSAAPPRGVQETQYF. The CDR3 nucleotides read TGCAGTGCTGCCCCGCCCAGGGGGGTACAAGAGACCCAGTACTTC.